This T cell receptor beta chain comes out of a study of read filtering for tumor transcriptome and immune sequencing. Study-level background: R-ISS stage counts were about eight for I, about 15 for II, six or seven for III. Study results and limitations: RNA-seq captured clonotypes less deeply and reliably than IR-seq. Approximately 82% of IR-seq clonotypes had one read, totaling about 3.5% of reads; RNA-seq: approximately 73% and 42%.

The CDR3 contains 11 residues. V was clipped by 5 bases and J by 2 bases, with 2 bases between them. CDR1 SEHNR and CDR2 FQNEAQ come from the germline V gene (reference sequence). From approximately 430 ng of RNA, a library with molecular barcoded alpha/delta and beta/gamma adaptors was made. One entry per CDR3 protein, called by TCRdb with MiXCR from the reads. The sample includes 50,000 or so distinct CDR3 sequences, roughly 19% of them seen just once. This clonotype was detected a few times. What it binds is not known. Given a much more abundant clone one base away, this may be a read error. Sequencing was performed on a population of CD138-negative cells sorted from bone marrow. The chain is built from TRBV7-9 and TRBJ2-3; D is ambiguous. This receptor was taken from a donor aged 40 or over with multiple myeloma. CDR3 loop: CASSTTDTQYF. Written as DNA, the CDR3 is TGTGCCAGCAGCACCACAGATACGCAGTATTTT.